This T cell receptor beta chain was captured in a study of cytomegalovirus exposure and HLA in healthy donors. Some clones are missing from TCRdb's copy, which holds only in-frame ones; the method was immunoSEQ multiplex PCR. The table records 90,000 to 100,000 clones, approximately 93% of them present only once. Comment on this clone: What it binds is not known.

Study results and caveats: Cytomegalovirus-associated status was assigned to about 170 TCR beta chains.

The junction had 6 bases not matched to a gene; V was cut back by 2 bases and J by 9 bases. The CDR3 spans 16 residues. Germline V CDR1 and CDR2: MNHEY, SMNVEV (reference sequence). It was the approximately 120-subject validation cohort, separate from the approximately 700-subject first cohort, to which the donors belonged. The rearrangement links TRBV27 to TRBJ2-1; 14 bases match TRBD2. Sequencing was carried out using PBMCs. The receptor's source is a woman aged 25-40 years in good health and CMV-seropositive. The CDR3 coding sequence is TGTGCCAGCAGTTTAGAAGGGACTAGCGGGAGTTTTGAGCAGTTCTTC. It encodes CASSLEGTSGSFEQFF.